These T cell receptor beta chains were read from a single sample in a study of blood T cell repertoires in COVID-19. Profiled with immunoSEQ multiplex PCR; TCRdb holds only in-frame clones, not every one. The table shows 55,000 to 70,000 clones, with about 87% occurring only once. Sample: peripheral blood. The receptor source for this set is a man in his 60s with acute or convalescent COVID-19. The CDR3 runs from the conserved cysteine through the conserved F or W. The D gene is left open where the match is weak. Clone size is not always given. Where it is, it says once, few, many or a class for expanded clones.

size	V	D	J	CDR3	DNA
.	TRBV7-2	TRBD1	TRBJ2-4	CASSPDRGRRIQYF	TGTGCCAGCAGCCCCGACAGGGGGCGACGCATTCAGTACTTC
.	TRBV12-3/TRBV12-4	.	TRBJ2-7	CASSFDRYEQYF	TGTGCCAGCAGCTTCGACAGATACGAGCAGTACTTC
.	TRBV7-2	.	TRBJ2-7	CASSTRTTDEQYF	TGTGCCAGCAGCACCCGGACAACCGACGAGCAGTACTTC
.	TRBV5-1	TRBD1	TRBJ2-1	CASSDTGTGVGEQFF	TGCGCCAGCAGCGATACCGGGACAGGGGTTGGTGAGCAGTTCTTC
few	TRBV11-2	.	TRBJ2-2	CASSALGLVFNTGELFF	TGTGCCAGCAGCGCCCTCGGACTTGTTTTTAACACCGGGGAGCTGTTTTTT
.	TRBV12-3/TRBV12-4	.	TRBJ2-1	CASSLGTPPDFF	TGTGCCAGCAGTTTGGGGACTCCCCCGGACTTCTTC
.	TRBV18	TRBD1	TRBJ1-4	CASSPRGQGAEKLFF	TGTGCCAGCTCACCACGGGGACAGGGCGCTGAAAAACTGTTTTTT
.	TRBV5-1	TRBD2	TRBJ2-1	CASSLAPSGSYTAEQFF	TGCGCCAGCAGCTTGGCCCCTAGCGGGAGTTATACAGCTGAGCAGTTCTTC
.	TRBV6-5	.	TRBJ1-2	CASSYVISGLGGYTF	TGTGCCAGCAGTTATGTAATTTCGGGTCTTGGTGGCTACACCTTC
.	TRBV9	TRBD1	TRBJ2-4	CASSPGTGKDIQYF	TGTGCCAGCAGCCCCGGGACAGGGAAGGACATTCAGTACTTC
.	TRBV30	TRBD1	TRBJ2-7	CAWSPGTGVYEQYF	TGTGCCTGGAGTCCCGGGACAGGGGTCTACGAGCAGTACTTC
.	TRBV25-1	TRBD1	TRBJ1-4	CASSLGTGGIEKLFF	TGTGCCAGCAGCCTCGGGACAGGGGGTATTGAAAAACTGTTTTTT
.	TRBV2	.	TRBJ1-1	CASSEGLTAMNTEAFF	TGTGCCAGCAGTGAAGGTTTGACAGCTATGAACACTGAAGCTTTCTTT
.	TRBV9	.	TRBJ2-7	CASSVASTQGGSYEQYF	TGTGCCAGCAGCGTAGCCTCGACACAGGGTGGGTCCTACGAGCAGTACTTC
.	TRBV19	TRBD2	TRBJ2-1	CASSFSGGGEQFF	TGTGCCAGTAGCTTTAGCGGGGGGGGTGAGCAGTTCTTC
.	TRBV4-3	TRBD1	TRBJ1-2	CASSQPGTGKNGYTF	TGCGCCAGCAGCCAACCCGGGACAGGGAAGAATGGCTACACCTTC
.	TRBV18	.	TRBJ2-2	CASSPLARLNTGELFF	TGTGCCAGCTCACCACTGGCCAGACTCAACACCGGGGAGCTGTTTTTT
.	TRBV24-1	TRBD1	TRBJ2-7	CATSHGQGSSYEQYF	TGTGCCACCAGTCATGGACAGGGGAGCTCCTACGAGCAGTACTTC
.	TRBV4-1	.	TRBJ1-1	CASSQDGGDTEAFF	TGCGCCAGCAGCCAAGACGGGGGTGACACTGAAGCTTTCTTT
.	TRBV7-9	.	TRBJ2-5	CASSISGEHNGETQYF	TGTGCCAGCAGCATTAGCGGAGAGCATAATGGAGAGACCCAGTACTTC
.	TRBV29-1	TRBD1	TRBJ1-2	CSVDRARNPLYGYTF	TGCAGCGTGGACAGGGCAAGAAACCCCCTCTATGGCTACACCTTC
.	TRBV5-4	.	TRBJ1-6	CASKVGAASGSPLHF	TGTGCCAGCAAGGTTGGTGCAGCGTCTGGATCACCCCTCCACTTT
.	TRBV5-6	.	TRBJ2-7	CASSSSSYEQYF	TGTGCCAGCAGCTCCAGCTCCTACGAGCAGTACTTC
.	TRBV7-3	.	TRBJ2-3	CASSLTPGAATDTQYF	TGTGCCAGCAGCTTAACCCCAGGGGCCGCGACAGATACGCAGTATTTT
few	TRBV7-9	.	TRBJ2-3	CASSLLGLWEDTQYF	TGTGCCAGCAGCCTGCTAGGGTTGTGGGAGGATACGCAGTATTTT
.	TRBV7-9	.	TRBJ1-1	CASSPNGPGRDNTEAFF	TGTGCCAGCAGCCCGAATGGGCCTGGGAGGGATAACACTGAAGCTTTCTTT
.	TRBV27	TRBD2	TRBJ2-1	CASSLGTSGLDEQFF	TGTGCCAGCAGTTTAGGGACTAGCGGCTTGGATGAGCAGTTCTTC